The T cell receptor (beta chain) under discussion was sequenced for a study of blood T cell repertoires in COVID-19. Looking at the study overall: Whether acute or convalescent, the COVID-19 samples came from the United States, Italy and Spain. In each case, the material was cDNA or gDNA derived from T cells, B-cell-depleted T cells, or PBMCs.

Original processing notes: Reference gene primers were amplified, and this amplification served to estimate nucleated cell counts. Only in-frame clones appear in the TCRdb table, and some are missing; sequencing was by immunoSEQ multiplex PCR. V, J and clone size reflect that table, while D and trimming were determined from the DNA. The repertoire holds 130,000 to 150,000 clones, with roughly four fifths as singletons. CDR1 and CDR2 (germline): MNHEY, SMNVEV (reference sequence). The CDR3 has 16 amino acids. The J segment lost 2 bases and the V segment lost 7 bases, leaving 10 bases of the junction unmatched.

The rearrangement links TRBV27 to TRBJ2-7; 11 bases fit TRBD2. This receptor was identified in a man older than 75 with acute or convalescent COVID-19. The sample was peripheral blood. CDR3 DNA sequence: TGTGCCAGCAAACTGGTCGGGACTAGCGGAACCTACGAGCAGTACTTC. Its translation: CASKLVGTSGTYEQYF.